This T cell receptor (beta chain) derives from a study of T-cell memory formation after mild COVID-19. Study overall: Among the donors, TCR clusters were largely specific to each donor.

Germline CDR1 DFQATT, CDR2 SNEGSKA (reference sequence). V lost 0 bases and J lost 1; bases outside the gene matches: 2. The CDR3 sequence is 14 residues long. General observations from the study: The study found balanced CD4/CD8 in clones contracting day 15 to 85 and a CD4+ lean in later expanders.

TCRdb recomputed calls from the 5' RACE reads with MiXCR, one row per CDR3 protein. The sample has 85,000 to 130,000 distinct CDR3 sequences; roughly an eighth are singletons. On this clonotype itself: Its antigen is unknown.

Sequencing used PBMCs or a T cell subset sorted from them (not recorded which). This TCR came from an adult woman who had mild COVID-19 (a few samples of this study predate the infection). Cell type and time point are not known. This chain uses TRBV20-1 with TRBJ2-7; 8 positions agree with TRBD1. The CDR3 sequence: CSARDTGGSYEQYF. In DNA form, the CDR3 reads TGCAGTGCTAGAGATACAGGGGGATCCTACGAGCAGTACTTC.